Included here is one T cell receptor beta chain sequence, with context. This sample is drawn from a study of blood T cell repertoires in COVID-19. Overall study context: Samples representing acute and convalescent COVID-19 were sourced from the United States, Italy and Spain. From T cells, B-cell-depleted T cells, or PBMCs came the material, which was cDNA or gDNA.

V gave up 5 bases and J gave up 0 bases, with 12 bases separating them. Germline V gene lookup returns CDR1 SGHDT and CDR2 YYEEEE. The CDR3 is 15 amino acids. Generated by immunoSEQ multiplex PCR, the TCRdb table keeps only in-frame clones and is missing some. The data hold under 150,000 clones, with roughly 80% observed a single time. The receptor's source is a man aged 50 to 60 with acute or convalescent COVID-19. Sequencing was done on a sample of peripheral blood. The rearrangement links TRBV5-6 to TRBJ1-3, with a weak D call TRBD1 (5 bases). The DNA of the CDR3 is TGTGCCAGCAGTTATGACGGGGGCTCTGGAAACACCATATATTTT. Its translation is CASSYDGGSGNTIYF.